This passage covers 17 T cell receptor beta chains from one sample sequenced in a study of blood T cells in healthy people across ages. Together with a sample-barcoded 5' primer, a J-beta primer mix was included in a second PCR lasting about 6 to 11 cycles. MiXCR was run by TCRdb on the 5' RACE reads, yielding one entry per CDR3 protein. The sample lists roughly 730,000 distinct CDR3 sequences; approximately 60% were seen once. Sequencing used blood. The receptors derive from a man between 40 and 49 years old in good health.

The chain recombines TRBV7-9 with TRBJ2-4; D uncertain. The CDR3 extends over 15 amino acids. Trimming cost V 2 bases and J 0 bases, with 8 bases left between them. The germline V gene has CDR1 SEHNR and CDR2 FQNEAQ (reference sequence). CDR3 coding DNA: TGTGCCAGCAGCTTACCCGCAGGAGCCAAAAACATTCAGTACTTC. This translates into CASSLPAGAKNIQYF.

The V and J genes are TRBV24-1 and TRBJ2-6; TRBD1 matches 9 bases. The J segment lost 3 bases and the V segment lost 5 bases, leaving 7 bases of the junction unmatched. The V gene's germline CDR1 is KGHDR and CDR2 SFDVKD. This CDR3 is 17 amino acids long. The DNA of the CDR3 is TGTGCCACCAGTGGGACAGGGGCATCGCTTGGGGCCAACGTCCTGACTTTC. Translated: CATSGTGASLGANVLTF.

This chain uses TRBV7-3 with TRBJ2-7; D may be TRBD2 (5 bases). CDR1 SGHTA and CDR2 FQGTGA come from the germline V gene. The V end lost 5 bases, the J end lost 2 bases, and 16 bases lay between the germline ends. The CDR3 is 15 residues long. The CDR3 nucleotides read TGTGCCAGCAGCCAGGTCGGAGGACGAACCTACGAGCAGTACTTC. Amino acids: CASSQVGGRTYEQYF.

As DNA, the CDR3 is TGTGCCAGCAGCGCCCCAGGGGACAGGGCCGGGGGCTACACCTTC. Its translation is CASSAPGDRAGGYTF. This sequence joins TRBV9 and TRBJ1-2, with 9 bases that match TRBD1. Germline trimming cut 3 bases from V and 8 bases from J; bases unmatched to any gene: 11. Germline CDR1 is SGDLS and CDR2 is YYNGEE. The CDR3 loop spans 15 amino acids.

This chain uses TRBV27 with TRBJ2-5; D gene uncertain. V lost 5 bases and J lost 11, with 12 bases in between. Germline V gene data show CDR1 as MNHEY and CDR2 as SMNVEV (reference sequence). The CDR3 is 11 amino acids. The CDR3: CASSGDPEQYF. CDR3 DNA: TGTGCCAGCAGTGGGGATCCTGAGCAGTACTTC.

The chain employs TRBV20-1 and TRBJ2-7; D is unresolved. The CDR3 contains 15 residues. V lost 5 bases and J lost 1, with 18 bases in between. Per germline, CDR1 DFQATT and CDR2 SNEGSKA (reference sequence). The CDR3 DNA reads TGCAGTGCTTACCCCAAGCTTCCTTTTTCCTACGAGCAGTACTTC. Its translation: CSAYPKLPFSYEQYF.

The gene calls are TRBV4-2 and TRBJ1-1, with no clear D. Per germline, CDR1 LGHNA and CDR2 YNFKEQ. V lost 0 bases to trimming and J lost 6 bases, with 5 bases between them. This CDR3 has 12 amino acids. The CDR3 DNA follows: TGTGCCAGCAGCCAAGAATGGGCTGAAGCTTTCTTT. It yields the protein CASSQEWAEAFF.

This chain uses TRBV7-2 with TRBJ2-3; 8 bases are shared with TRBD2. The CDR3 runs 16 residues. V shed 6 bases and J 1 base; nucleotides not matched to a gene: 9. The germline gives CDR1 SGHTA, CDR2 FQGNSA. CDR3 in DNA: TGTGCCAGCAGTAGATCCGGGGGGGCCGGCACAGATACGCAGTATTTT. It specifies CASSRSGGAGTDTQYF.

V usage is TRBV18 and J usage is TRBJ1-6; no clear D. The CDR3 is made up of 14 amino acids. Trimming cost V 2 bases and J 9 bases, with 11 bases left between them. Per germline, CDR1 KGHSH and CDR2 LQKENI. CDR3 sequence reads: CASSPWLDFSPLHF. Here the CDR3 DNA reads TGTGCCAGCTCACCATGGCTTGACTTTTCACCCCTCCACTTT.

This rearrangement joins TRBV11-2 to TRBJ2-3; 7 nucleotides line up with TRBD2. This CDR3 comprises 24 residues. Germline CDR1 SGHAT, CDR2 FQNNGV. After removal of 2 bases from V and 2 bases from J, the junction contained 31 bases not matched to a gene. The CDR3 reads CASSLFYHRFGETSLNTNTDTQYF. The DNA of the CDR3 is TGTGCCAGCAGCTTATTTTATCACAGGTTCGGGGAGACTAGCCTTAATACAAACACAGATACGCAGTATTTT.

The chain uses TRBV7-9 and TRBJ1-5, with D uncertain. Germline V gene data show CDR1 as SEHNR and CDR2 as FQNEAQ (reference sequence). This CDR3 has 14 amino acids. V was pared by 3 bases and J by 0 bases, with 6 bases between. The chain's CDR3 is CASSLSISNQPQHF. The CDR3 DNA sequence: TGTGCCAGCAGCTTGAGTATTAGCAATCAGCCCCAGCATTTT.

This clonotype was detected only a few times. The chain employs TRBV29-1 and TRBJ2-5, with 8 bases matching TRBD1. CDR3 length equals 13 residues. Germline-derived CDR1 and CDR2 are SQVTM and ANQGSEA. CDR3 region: CSGQDRAQETQYF. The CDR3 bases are TGCAGTGGTCAGGACAGGGCCCAAGAGACCCAGTACTTC. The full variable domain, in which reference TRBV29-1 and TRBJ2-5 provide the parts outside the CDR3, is SAVISQKPSRDICQRGTSLTIQCQVDSQVTMMFWYRQQPGQSLTLIATANQGSEATYESGFVIDKFPISRPNLTFSTLTVSNMSPEDSSIYLCSGQDRAQETQYFGPGTRLLVL.

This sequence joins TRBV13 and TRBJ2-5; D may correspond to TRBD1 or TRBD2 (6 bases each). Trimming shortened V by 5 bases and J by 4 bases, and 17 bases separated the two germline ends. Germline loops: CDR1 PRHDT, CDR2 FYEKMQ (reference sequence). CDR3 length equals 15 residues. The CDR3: CASSIGGRGRETQYF. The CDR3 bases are TGTGCCAGCAGCATCGGGGGCAGGGGACGAGAGACCCAGTACTTC.

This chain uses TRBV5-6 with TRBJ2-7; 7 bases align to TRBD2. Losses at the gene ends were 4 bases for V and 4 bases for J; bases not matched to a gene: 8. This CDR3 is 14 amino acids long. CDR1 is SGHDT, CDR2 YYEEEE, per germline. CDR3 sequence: CASSLDGRHYEQYF. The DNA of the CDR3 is TGTGCCAGCAGCCTGGACGGGAGGCATTACGAGCAGTACTTC. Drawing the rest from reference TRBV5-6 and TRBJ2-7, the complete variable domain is DAGVTQSPTHLIKTRGQQVTLRCSPKSGHDTVSWYQQALGQGPQFIFQYYEEEERQRGNFPDRFSGHQFPNYSSELNVNALLLGDSALYLCASSLDGRHYEQYFGPGTRLTVT.

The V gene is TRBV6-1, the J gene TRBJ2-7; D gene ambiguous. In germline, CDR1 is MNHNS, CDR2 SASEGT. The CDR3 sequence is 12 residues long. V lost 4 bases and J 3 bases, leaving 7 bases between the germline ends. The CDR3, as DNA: TGTGCCAGCAGTGTCATGGACTACGAGCAGTACTTC. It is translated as CASSVMDYEQYF.

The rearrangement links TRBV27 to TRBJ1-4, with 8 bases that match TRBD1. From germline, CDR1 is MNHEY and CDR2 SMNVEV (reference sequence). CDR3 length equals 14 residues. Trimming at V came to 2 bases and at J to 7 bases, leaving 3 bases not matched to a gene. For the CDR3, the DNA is TGTGCCAGCAGTTTAACAGGGGGTTTTGAAAAACTGTTTTTT. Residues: CASSLTGGFEKLFF.

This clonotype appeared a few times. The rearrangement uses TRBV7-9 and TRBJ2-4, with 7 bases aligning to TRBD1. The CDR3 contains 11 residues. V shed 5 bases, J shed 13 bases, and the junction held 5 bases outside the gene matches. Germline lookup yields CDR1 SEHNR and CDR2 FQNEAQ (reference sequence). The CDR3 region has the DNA TGTGCCAGCAGCCTCGGACAGGAGCAGTACTTC. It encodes CASSLGQEQYF.